Below, 3 T cell receptor beta chains from the same sample are listed, as sequenced in a study of T cells after yellow fever vaccination. TCRdb used MiXCR to reprocess the 5' RACE reads, holding one entry per CDR3 protein. In the table there are 500,000 to 700,000 distinct CDR3 sequences, less than 20% of which are singletons. The sample in question was PBMCs, obtained 15 days after the yellow fever booster vaccination. These receptors were taken from a man aged 25 to 40 who received the YFV17D yellow fever vaccine.

The J gene is TRBJ1-2, the V gene TRBV2; D may be TRBD1 (5 bases). Germline CDR1 SNHLY, CDR2 FYNNEI. CDR3 size: 15 residues. With 6 bases removed from V and 3 bases from J, the gap between germline ends came to 17 bases. The CDR3 sequence: CASSPGGGSYYGYTF. The CDR3 DNA is TGTGCCAGCAGCCCTGGGGGAGGGAGCTACTATGGCTACACCTTC.

This clonotype was counted only a few times. The chain recombines TRBV6-5 with TRBJ2-2; D unclear. The CDR3 has 11 residues. V dropped 9 bases and J dropped 6 bases, with 8 bases sitting between them. Germline V gene sequence: CDR1 MNHEY, CDR2 SVGAGI. The CDR3 sequence: CASQIAGELFF. CDR3 nucleotides: TGTGCCAGTCAAATCGCCGGGGAGCTGTTTTTT.

The chain couples TRBV9 to TRBJ2-2; possibly TRBD1 or TRBD2 for D (5 bases each). Trimming removed 2 bases at V and 6 bases at J, with 11 bases between. CDR3 length equals 14 residues. Germline-derived CDR1 and CDR2 are SGDLS and YYNGEE. CDR3 nucleotide sequence: TGTGCCAGCAGCGTCCAGGGAGAAGCCGGGGAGCTGTTTTTT. It translates to CASSVQGEAGELFF.